The 29 T cell receptor beta chains below all came from one sample that was sequenced in a study of T cells after yellow fever vaccination. TCRdb independently ran MiXCR on the 5' RACE reads; one entry per CDR3 protein. The sample comprises 500,000 to 650,000 distinct CDR3 sequences, roughly 13% of which are singletons, and around an eighth rests with the top ten. The material sequenced was PBMCs, taken on the day of the yellow fever booster vaccination. The receptor source for this set is a man aged 25-45 years who received the YFV17D yellow fever vaccine.

This clonotype was picked up a small number of times. The chain couples TRBV20-1 to TRBJ2-3; D is perhaps TRBD1 (5 bases). The germline V gene has CDR1 DFQATT and CDR2 SNEGSKA (reference sequence). V shed 1 base and J shed 0 bases, with 5 bases lying between them. This CDR3 is built from 13 residues. The CDR3 loop is CSARAGSTDTQYF. CDR3 sequence (DNA): TGCAGTGCTAGAGCAGGGAGCACAGATACGCAGTATTTT.

This clonotype appeared a single time. The rearrangement uses TRBV12-5 and TRBJ2-2; D ambiguous. V was cut by 8 bases and J by 3 bases, with 10 bases left in between. CDR1 and CDR2 from the germline V gene are LGHNT and FRNRAP. The length of the CDR3 is 13 residues. CDR3 DNA sequence: TGTGCTAGTCGGCAGGAGCACACCGGGGAGCTGTTTTTT. It codes for CASRQEHTGELFF.

The sample holds a few counts of this clonotype. This sequence joins TRBV27 and TRBJ1-2, with 7 nucleotides matching TRBD1. This CDR3 region has 12 residues. Germline V CDR1 and CDR2: MNHEY, SMNVEV (reference sequence). The junction had 1 base not matched to a gene; V was cut back by 7 bases and J by 2 bases. The CDR3 protein is CASKTGNYGYTF. The CDR3 region has the DNA TGTGCCAGCAAGACAGGGAACTATGGCTACACCTTC.

This clonotype showed up just a few times. DNA for the CDR3: TGCGCCAGCAGCTTTCTGGGGACAAAGACCGGGGAGCTGTTTTTT. It translates to CASSFLGTKTGELFF. The gene calls are TRBV5-1 and TRBJ2-2, with D tentatively TRBD1 (6 bases). The CDR3 length is 15 residues. V was cut by 2 bases and J by 5 bases, with 13 bases left in between. In germline, CDR1 is SGHRS, CDR2 YFSETQ.

This rearrangement joins TRBV7-7 to TRBJ2-5, with 7 bases fitting TRBD2. The germline V gene encodes CDR1 SSHAT and CDR2 FNYEAQ (reference sequence). The V gene end was trimmed by 5 bases and the J gene end by 5 bases; junction bases not matched to a gene: 14. CDR3 length: 16 amino acids. This CDR3 is CASSQTGGTMGETQYF. CDR3 nucleotide sequence: TGTGCCAGCAGCCAGACCGGAGGGACTATGGGGGAGACCCAGTACTTC.

This clonotype was picked up a small number of times. The V and J genes are TRBV5-6 and TRBJ2-2, with 10 positions matching TRBD2. The germline gives CDR1 SGHDT, CDR2 YYEEEE. This CDR3 contains 16 residues. The trim removed 1 base at V and 3 bases at J, leaving 3 bases unmatched. CDR3 residues: CASSLTSGTYTGELFF. CDR3 coding DNA: TGTGCCAGCAGCTTGACTAGCGGGACATACACCGGGGAGCTGTTTTTT.

The chain recombines TRBV11-2 with TRBJ2-7, with D perhaps TRBD1 (6 bases). Germline CDR1 is SGHAT and CDR2 is FQNNGV. Trimming took 6 bases from V and 0 from J, leaving 12 bases between them. The CDR3 runs to 14 residues. CDR3 residues: CASRSPGASYEQYF. The CDR3, as DNA: TGTGCCAGCAGAAGTCCAGGGGCCTCCTACGAGCAGTACTTC.

V is TRBV2 and J is TRBJ2-1; the match to TRBD2 covers 11 bases. V shed 7 bases, J shed 8 bases, and the junction held 4 bases outside the gene matches. The CDR3 extends over 13 amino acids. The germline CDR1 and CDR2 sequences are SNHLY and FYNNEI. The CDR3 loop is CASKLAGDHEQFF. The CDR3 coding sequence is TGTGCCAGCAAACTAGCGGGAGATCATGAGCAGTTCTTC.

This clonotype was seen ten or more times. V gene TRBV5-6 combines with J gene TRBJ2-1; D perhaps matches TRBD1 (7 bases). The CDR3 spans 12 residues. Looked up from germline, CDR1 is SGHDT and CDR2 is YYEEEE. V gave up 3 bases and J gave up 10 bases, with 11 bases separating them. CDR3 DNA: TGTGCCAGCAGCTCAGGGGGGCAAGAGCAGTTCTTC. Residues: CASSSGGQEQFF.

As regards this clonotype: One end of the junction does not line up with germline, which may come from a read error. The chain combines TRBV11-2 with TRBJ2-3; 12 positions match TRBD2. CDR3 length: 17 amino acids. CDR1 is SGHAT, CDR2 FQNNGV, per germline. The CDR3 DNA follows: TGTGCCAGCAGCTTATCTCGGACTAGCGGGATGAACGCCCGACTTATTTTT. Protein sequence: CASSLSRTSGMNARLIF. Based on the CDR3 plus reference TRBV11-2 and TRBJ2-3, the full variable domain is EAGVAQSPRYKIIEKRQSVAFWCNPISGHATLYWYQQILGQGPKLLIQFQNNGVVDDSQLPKDRFSAERLKGVDSTLKIQPAKLEDSAVYLCASSLSRTSGMNARLIFGPGTRLTVL.

The chain links TRBV30 to TRBJ1-6; tentatively, D is TRBD1 (5 bases). Per germline, CDR1 GTSNPN and CDR2 SVGIG (reference sequence). V lost 3 bases to trimming and J lost 9 bases, with 9 bases between them. This CDR3 contains 12 residues. CDR3 protein: CAWRGVRSPLHF. The CDR3 nucleotides are TGTGCCTGGAGGGGGGTTCGTTCACCCCTCCACTTT.

The chain uses TRBV6-1 and TRBJ2-5; D gene ambiguous. The CDR3 totals 13 residues. Germline V gives CDR1 MNHNS, CDR2 SASEGT. V was clipped by 7 bases and J by 3 bases, with 12 bases between them. The CDR3 region is CASKEQLEETQYF. CDR3 DNA: TGTGCCAGCAAGGAACAGCTTGAAGAGACCCAGTACTTC.

This chain links TRBV12-3 or TRBV12-4 with TRBJ2-7, with 8 bases identical to TRBD1. The length of the CDR3 is 14 residues. Trimming at V came to 7 bases and at J to 8 bases, leaving 13 bases not matched to a gene. For the CDR3, the DNA is TGTGCCAGCATCTCAGGGGGCTGGGACTCTAAGCAGTACTTC. Its translation is CASISGGWDSKQYF.

The chain uses TRBV7-8 and TRBJ2-3; TRBD2 agrees at 7 bases. This CDR3 is 17 amino acids long. The germline gives CDR1 SGHVS, CDR2 FQNEAQ. V was pared by 2 bases and J by 0 bases, with 8 bases of the junction left unmatched. CDR3 protein: CASSLKGWEGSTDTQYF. CDR3 DNA: TGTGCCAGCAGCTTAAAGGGGTGGGAGGGAAGCACAGATACGCAGTATTTT.

This clonotype has only a few counts. The chain couples TRBV20-1 to TRBJ2-7; unclear D gene. Germline CDR1 reads DFQATT; CDR2 reads SNEGSKA (reference sequence). This CDR3 region has 13 residues. The V and J ends lost 2 bases and 5 bases respectively, with 13 bases between them. The CDR3 here is CSARIPGTHEQYF. CDR3 sequence (DNA): TGCAGTGCTAGAATCCCAGGTACCCACGAGCAGTACTTC.

This clonotype was observed a few times. The rearrangement uses TRBV4-2 and TRBJ1-4; TRBD1 is a possible D gene (5 bases). V lost 0 bases, J lost 3 bases, and 11 bases lay in between. The germline CDR1 and CDR2 sequences are LGHNA and YNFKEQ. The CDR3 is 16 residues long. In DNA form, the CDR3 reads TGTGCCAGCAGCCAAGATATCGGCAGGGCTAATGAAAAACTGTTTTTT. This codes for CASSQDIGRANEKLFF.

This clonotype has more than one count but fewer than ten. This chain uses TRBV12-3 or TRBV12-4 with TRBJ2-5, with a weak D call TRBD2 (5 bases). Trimming removed 0 bases from V and 6 bases from J, with 8 bases in between. The CDR3 is made up of 13 amino acids. CDR3 DNA sequence: TGTGCCAGCAGTTTAGCGTCGGGGAAGACCCAGTACTTC. It specifies CASSLASGKTQYF.

This sequence joins TRBV10-3 and TRBJ2-1, with 8 bases aligning to TRBD2. Germline-derived CDR1 and CDR2 are ENHRY and SYGVKD. V shed 4 bases and J 8 bases; nucleotides not matched to a gene: 10. This CDR3 has 15 amino acids. The CDR3 loop is CAISGQAGERDEQFF. The CDR3 region has the DNA TGTGCCATCAGTGGACAAGCGGGAGAACGCGATGAGCAGTTCTTC.

This clonotype was counted only a few times. The gene calls are TRBV20-1 and TRBJ2-3; D possibly corresponds to TRBD2 (6 bases). Germline CDR1 DFQATT, CDR2 SNEGSKA (reference sequence). This CDR3 is 14 amino acids long. V dropped 6 bases and J dropped 1 base, with 14 bases sitting between them. CDR3 sequence: CSALGPGGTDTQYF. In nucleotides, the CDR3 is TGCAGTGCCCTGGGCCCGGGAGGCACAGATACGCAGTATTTT.

The genes are TRBV11-2 and TRBJ2-7; D remains unclear. Trimming shortened V by 5 bases and J by 1 base, and 9 bases separated the two germline ends. CDR3 length equals 13 residues. Germline CDR1 is SGHAT and CDR2 is FQNNGV. CDR3 coding DNA: TGTGCCAGCAGCCAGGCCCCTTCCTACGAGCAGTACTTC. Translation: CASSQAPSYEQYF.

The chain employs TRBV7-2 and TRBJ1-6, with D possibly TRBD1 on 5 matching bases. Germline CDR1 reads SGHTA; CDR2 reads FQGNSA. Trimming left V 3 bases short and J 5 bases short, with 11 bases between. The CDR3 is 15 residues long. The CDR3 here is CASSLGGSNNSPLHF. In DNA, the CDR3 is TGTGCCAGCAGCTTGGGGGGAAGTAATAATTCACCCCTCCACTTT.

The chain has TRBV7-2 and TRBJ2-7; no reliable D call. The germline CDR1 and CDR2 sequences are SGHTA and FQGNSA. V was pared by 3 bases and J by 2 bases, with 20 bases between. The CDR3 extends over 17 amino acids. The CDR3 sequence: CASSLSSRTTAPYEQYF. CDR3 bases: TGTGCCAGCAGCTTGAGTTCGAGGACCACAGCCCCCTACGAGCAGTACTTC.

The chain recombines TRBV4-2 with TRBJ2-3; unclear D gene. The germline V and J ends were trimmed by 1 base and 4 bases, with 6 bases remaining between them. The CDR3 covers 13 residues. Germline lookup yields CDR1 LGHNA and CDR2 YNFKEQ. CDR3 in amino acids: CASSQVFADTQYF. The CDR3 DNA reads as TGTGCCAGCAGCCAAGTTTTCGCAGATACGCAGTATTTT.

V is TRBV11-2 and J is TRBJ2-2; perhaps TRBD1 as D (6 bases). The length of the CDR3 is 15 residues. V gave up 7 bases and J gave up 6 bases, with 18 bases separating them. Germline CDR1 reads SGHAT; CDR2 reads FQNNGV. Here the CDR3 DNA reads TGTGCCAGCACCCAAACCGGGCCAGGGGCCGGGGAGCTGTTTTTT. This encodes CASTQTGPGAGELFF.

The sample holds a few counts of this clonotype. The chain carries TRBV20-1 and TRBJ2-7; D is ambiguous. The germline CDR1 and CDR2 sequences are DFQATT and SNEGSKA (reference sequence). This CDR3 contains 10 residues. V lost 6 bases to trimming and J lost 7 bases, with 10 bases between them. The CDR3 is CSAPSGEQYF. The CDR3 DNA follows: TGCAGTGCCCCCTCGGGTGAGCAGTACTTC.

The V and J genes are TRBV12-3 or TRBV12-4 and TRBJ2-1; D is undetermined. The CDR3 is 13 residues long. The V and J ends lost 5 bases and 9 bases respectively, with 14 bases between them. Here the CDR3 reads CASSPRLVSEQFF. CDR3 in DNA: TGTGCCAGCAGTCCCCGACTTGTGAGTGAGCAGTTCTTC.

There are a few counts of this clonotype. The rearrangement joins TRBV10-3 to TRBJ2-2, with 9 bases fitting TRBD1. Trimming took 8 bases from V and 5 from J; bases not matched to a gene: 9. There are 15 residues in the CDR3. Germline V gene sequence: CDR1 ENHRY, CDR2 SYGVKD. The CDR3 reads CAIGQGTEGTGELFF. The CDR3 DNA sequence: TGTGCCATCGGACAGGGGACGGAGGGGACCGGGGAGCTGTTTTTT.

This clonotype was counted a few times. The chain combines TRBV7-3 with TRBJ1-4, with TRBD1 matching over 7 bases. Germline V gene sequence: CDR1 SGHTA, CDR2 FQGTGA. After removal of 6 bases from V and 8 bases from J, the junction contained 6 bases not matched to a gene. This CDR3 has 13 residues. The CDR3 sequence is CASSPRGGEKLFF. The CDR3 nucleotides read TGTGCCAGCAGTCCCAGGGGGGGCGAAAAACTGTTTTTT.

The V gene is TRBV12-3 or TRBV12-4, the J gene TRBJ2-7; TRBD1 aligns across 7 bases. The V segment lost 3 bases and the J segment 0 bases; nucleotides outside the gene matches: 11. CDR3 length: 17 amino acids. The CDR3 protein is CASSFRPTGESSYEQYF. The CDR3 nucleotides are TGTGCCAGCAGTTTTCGTCCAACAGGGGAAAGCTCCTACGAGCAGTACTTC.